Described below is a single T cell receptor beta chain sequence and its context. Its antigen is still unknown. The entry originates in a study of graft-versus-host responses after intestinal transplantation. About the study: Recipients underwent multivisceral, liver-intestinal, or isolated intestinal transplants. All of the recipients had induction that used anti-thymocyte globulin, then tacrolimus and steroids for about 3 years.

Study-level findings and limits: Early post-transplant declines in HvG were associated with peak levels of circulating GvH clones.

Germline CDR1 reads SNHLY; CDR2 reads FYNNEI. Trimming pared 2 bases from V and 0 bases from J, leaving 7 bases between. The CDR3 has 14 residues. Assay used: immunoSEQ multiplex PCR; TCRdb lists only in-frame clones, some missing. The sample records 65,000 to 90,000 clones, 85% to 95% being singletons. This receptor was obtained from a human donor who was the organ donor for an intestinal transplant. The chain joins TRBV2 to TRBJ1-1; D is undetermined. The sequences come from unstimulated CD8+ T cells sorted from spleen or lymph node cells, collected before transplant. The CDR3 DNA reads as TGTGCCAGCAGTGAACCGGTCCTGAACACTGAAGCTTTCTTT. Encoded protein: CASSEPVLNTEAFF.